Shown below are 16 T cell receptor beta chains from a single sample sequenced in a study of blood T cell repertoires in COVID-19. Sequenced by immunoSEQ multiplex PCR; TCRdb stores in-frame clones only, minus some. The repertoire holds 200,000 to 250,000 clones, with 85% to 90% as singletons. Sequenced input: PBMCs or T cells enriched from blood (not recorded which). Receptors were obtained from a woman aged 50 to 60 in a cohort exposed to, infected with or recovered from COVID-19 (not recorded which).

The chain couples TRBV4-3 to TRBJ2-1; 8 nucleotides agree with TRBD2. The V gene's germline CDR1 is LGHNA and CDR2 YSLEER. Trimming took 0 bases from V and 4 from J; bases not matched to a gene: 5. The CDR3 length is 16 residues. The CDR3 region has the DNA TGCGCCAGCAGCCAAGAGTCGCGGGGGGCTTACAATGAGCAGTTCTTC. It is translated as CASSQESRGAYNEQFF.

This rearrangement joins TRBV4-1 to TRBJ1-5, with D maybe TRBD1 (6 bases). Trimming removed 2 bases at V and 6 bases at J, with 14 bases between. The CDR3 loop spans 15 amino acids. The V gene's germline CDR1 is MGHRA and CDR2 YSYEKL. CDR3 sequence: CASSQTIQGIQPQHF. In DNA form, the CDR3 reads TGCGCCAGCAGCCAAACTATTCAGGGGATTCAGCCCCAGCATTTT.

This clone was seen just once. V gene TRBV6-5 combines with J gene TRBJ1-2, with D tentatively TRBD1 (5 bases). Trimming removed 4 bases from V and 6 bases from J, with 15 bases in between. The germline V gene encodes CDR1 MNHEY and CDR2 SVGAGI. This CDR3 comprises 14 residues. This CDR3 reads CASSSQGTADGYTF. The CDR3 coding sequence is TGTGCCAGCAGTTCCCAGGGTACTGCGGATGGCTACACCTTC.

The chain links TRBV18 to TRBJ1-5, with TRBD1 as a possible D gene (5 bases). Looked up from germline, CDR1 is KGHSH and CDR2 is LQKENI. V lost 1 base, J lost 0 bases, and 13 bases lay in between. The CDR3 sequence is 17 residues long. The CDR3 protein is CASSPQGILGSNQPQHF. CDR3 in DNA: TGTGCCAGCTCACCACAGGGGATCCTTGGTAGCAATCAGCCCCAGCATTTT.

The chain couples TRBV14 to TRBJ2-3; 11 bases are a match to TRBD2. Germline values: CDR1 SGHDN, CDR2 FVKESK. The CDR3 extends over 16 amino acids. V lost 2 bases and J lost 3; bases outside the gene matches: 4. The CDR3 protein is CASSQKRLAGTDTQYF. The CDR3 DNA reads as TGTGCCAGCAGCCAAAAAAGACTAGCGGGGACAGATACGCAGTATTTT.

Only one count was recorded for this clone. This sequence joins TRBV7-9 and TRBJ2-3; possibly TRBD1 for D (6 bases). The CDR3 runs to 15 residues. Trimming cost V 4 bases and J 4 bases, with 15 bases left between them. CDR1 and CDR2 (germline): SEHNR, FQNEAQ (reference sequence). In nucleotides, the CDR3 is TGTGCCAGCAGCTCACCAGGGGCCCATCCAGATACGCAGTATTTT. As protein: CASSSPGAHPDTQYF.

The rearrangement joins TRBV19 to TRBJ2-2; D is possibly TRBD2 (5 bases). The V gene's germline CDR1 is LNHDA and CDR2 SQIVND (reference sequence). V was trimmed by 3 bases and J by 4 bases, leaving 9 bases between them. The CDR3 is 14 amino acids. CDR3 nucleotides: TGTGCCAGTAGTATGGCGGGTTTCACCGGGGAGCTGTTTTTT. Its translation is CASSMAGFTGELFF.

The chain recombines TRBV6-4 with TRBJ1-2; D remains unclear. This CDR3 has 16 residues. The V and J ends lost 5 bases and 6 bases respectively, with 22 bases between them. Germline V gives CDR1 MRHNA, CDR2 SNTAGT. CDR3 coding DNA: TGTGCCAGCAGTTCAAATCCGGGCCAAGGGAGGAATGGCTACACCTTC. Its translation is CASSSNPGQGRNGYTF.

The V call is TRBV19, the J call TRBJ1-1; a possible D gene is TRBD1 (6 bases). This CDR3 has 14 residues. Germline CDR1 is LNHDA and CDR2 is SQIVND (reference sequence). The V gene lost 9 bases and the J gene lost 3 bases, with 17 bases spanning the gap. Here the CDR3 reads CASRTQGVDTEAFF. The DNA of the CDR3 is TGTGCCAGCAGAACACAGGGTGTCGACACTGAAGCTTTCTTT.

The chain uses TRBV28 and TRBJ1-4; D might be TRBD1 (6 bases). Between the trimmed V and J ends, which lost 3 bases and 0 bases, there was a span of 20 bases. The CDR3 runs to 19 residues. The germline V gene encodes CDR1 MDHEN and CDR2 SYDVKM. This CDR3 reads CASSLGKDRAVATNEKLFF. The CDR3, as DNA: TGTGCCAGCAGTTTGGGGAAGGACAGAGCAGTTGCAACTAATGAAAAACTGTTTTTT.

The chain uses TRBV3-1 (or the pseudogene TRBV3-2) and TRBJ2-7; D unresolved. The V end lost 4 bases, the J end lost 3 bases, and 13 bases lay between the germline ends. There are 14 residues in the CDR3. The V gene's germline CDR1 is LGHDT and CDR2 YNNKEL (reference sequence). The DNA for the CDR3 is TGTGCCAGCAGCCCCCGAGCTGGGCTCTACGAGCAGTACTTC. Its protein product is CASSPRAGLYEQYF.

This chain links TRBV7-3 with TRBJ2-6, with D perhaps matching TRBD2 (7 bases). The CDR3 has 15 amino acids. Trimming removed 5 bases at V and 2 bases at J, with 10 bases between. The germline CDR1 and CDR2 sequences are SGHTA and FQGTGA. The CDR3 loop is CASSLGGAGANVLTF. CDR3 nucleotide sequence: TGTGCCAGCAGCCTAGGGGGGGCTGGGGCCAACGTCCTGACTTTC.

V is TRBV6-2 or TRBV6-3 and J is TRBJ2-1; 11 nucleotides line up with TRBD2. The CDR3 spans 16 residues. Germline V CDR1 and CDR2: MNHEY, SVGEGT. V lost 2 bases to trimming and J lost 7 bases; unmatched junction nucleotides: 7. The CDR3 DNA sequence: TGTGCCAGCAGTTACCTTAGCGGGGGGGCAAGGAATGAGCAGTTCTTC. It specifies CASSYLSGGARNEQFF.

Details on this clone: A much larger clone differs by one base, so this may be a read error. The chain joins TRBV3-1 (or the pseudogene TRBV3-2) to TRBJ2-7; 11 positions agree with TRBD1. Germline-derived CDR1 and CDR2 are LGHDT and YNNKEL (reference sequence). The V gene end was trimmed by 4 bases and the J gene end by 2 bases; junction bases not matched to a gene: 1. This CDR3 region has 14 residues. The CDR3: CASSLGQGAYEQYF. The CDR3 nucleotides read TGTGCCAGCAGCCTGGGACAGGGGGCCTACGAGCAGTACTTC.

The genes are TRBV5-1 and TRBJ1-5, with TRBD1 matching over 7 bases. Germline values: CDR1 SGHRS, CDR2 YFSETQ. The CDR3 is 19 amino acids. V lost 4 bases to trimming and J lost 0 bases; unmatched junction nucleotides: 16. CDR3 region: CASSPAGQLKEDSNQPQHF. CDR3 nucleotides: TGCGCCAGCAGCCCGGCGGGACAGCTTAAGGAGGATAGCAATCAGCCCCAGCATTTT. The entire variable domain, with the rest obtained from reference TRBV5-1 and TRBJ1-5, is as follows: KAGVTQTPRYLIKTRGQQVTLSCSPISGHRSVSWYQQTPGQGLQFLFEYFSETQRNKGNFPGRFSGRQFSNSRSEMNVSTLELGDSALYLCASSPAGQLKEDSNQPQHFGDGTRLSIL.

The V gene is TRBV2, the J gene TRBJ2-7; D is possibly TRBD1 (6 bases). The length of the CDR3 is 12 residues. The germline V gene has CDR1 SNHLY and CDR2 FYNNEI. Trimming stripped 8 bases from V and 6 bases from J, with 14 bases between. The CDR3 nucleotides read TGTGCCAGCGGATTTGGACAGACCGAGCAGTACTTC. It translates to CASGFGQTEQYF.